Described below is a single T cell receptor (beta chain) sequence and its context. It was cDNA, reverse transcribed from extracted RNA, that served as the sequencing template. Assay: immunoSEQ multiplex PCR; the TCRdb copy retains only in-frame clones and omits some. Of around 150,000 clones in the sample, around 71% were seen once. The treatment: oral pan-JAK inhibitor, 5-10 mg twice daily. These data belong to a study of CD8+ T cells in alopecia areata. There are 15 residues in the CDR3. CDR1 and CDR2 from the germline V gene are ENHRY and SYGVKD. V shed 6 bases, J shed 2 bases, and the junction held 4 bases outside the gene matches.

The rearrangement links TRBV10-3 to TRBJ2-1, with 10 bases lining up with TRBD2. The source material was CD4+ T cells sorted from blood, sampled at week 4, from a patient treated with tofacitinib. The sequence derives from a human donor with alopecia areata. CDR3 in DNA: TGTGCCATCAGGGAGAGCGGGGGGGCCTACAATGAGCAGTTCTTC. Amino acids: CAIRESGGAYNEQFF.